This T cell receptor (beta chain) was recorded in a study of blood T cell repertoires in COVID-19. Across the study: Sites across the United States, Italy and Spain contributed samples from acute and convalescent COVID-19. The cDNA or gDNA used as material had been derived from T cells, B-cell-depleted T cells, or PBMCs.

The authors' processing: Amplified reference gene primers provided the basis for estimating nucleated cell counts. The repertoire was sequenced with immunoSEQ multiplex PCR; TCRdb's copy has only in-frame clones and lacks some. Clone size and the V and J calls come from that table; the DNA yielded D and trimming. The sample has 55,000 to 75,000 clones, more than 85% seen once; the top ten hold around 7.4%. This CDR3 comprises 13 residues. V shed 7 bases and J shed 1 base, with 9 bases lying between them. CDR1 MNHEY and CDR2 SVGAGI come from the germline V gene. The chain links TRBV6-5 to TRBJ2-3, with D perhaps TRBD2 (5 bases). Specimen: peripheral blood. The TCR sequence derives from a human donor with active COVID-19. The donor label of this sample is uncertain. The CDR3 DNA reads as TGTGCCAGCACTCCAGCGGGCACAGATACGCAGTATTTT. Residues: CASTPAGTDTQYF.